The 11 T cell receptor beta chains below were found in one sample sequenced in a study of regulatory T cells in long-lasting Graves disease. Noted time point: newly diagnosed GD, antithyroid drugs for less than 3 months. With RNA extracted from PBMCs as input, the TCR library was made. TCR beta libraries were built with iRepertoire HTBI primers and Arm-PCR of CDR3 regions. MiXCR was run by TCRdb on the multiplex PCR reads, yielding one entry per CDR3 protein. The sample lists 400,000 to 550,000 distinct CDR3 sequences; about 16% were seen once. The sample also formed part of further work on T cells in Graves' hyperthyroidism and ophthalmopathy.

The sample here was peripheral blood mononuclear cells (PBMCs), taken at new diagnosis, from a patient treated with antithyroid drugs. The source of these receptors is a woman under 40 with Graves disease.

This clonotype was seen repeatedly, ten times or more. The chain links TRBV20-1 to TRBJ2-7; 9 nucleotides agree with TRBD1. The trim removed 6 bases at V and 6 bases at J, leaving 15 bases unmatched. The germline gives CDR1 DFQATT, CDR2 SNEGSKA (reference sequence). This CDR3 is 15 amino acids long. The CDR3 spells CSAPQQGQGRFEQYF. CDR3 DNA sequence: TGCAGTGCGCCACAACAGGGACAGGGTAGATTCGAGCAGTACTTC.

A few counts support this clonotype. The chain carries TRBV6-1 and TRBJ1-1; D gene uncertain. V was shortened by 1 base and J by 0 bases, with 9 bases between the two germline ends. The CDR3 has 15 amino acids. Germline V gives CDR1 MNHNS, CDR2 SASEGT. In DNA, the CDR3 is TGTGCCAGCAGTGAAGGTGGGGAATTGAACACTGAAGCTTTCTTT. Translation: CASSEGGELNTEAFF.

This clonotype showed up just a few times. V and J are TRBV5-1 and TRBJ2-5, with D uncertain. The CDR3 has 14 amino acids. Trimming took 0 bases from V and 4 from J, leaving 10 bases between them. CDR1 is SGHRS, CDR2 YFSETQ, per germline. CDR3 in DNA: TGCGCCAGCAGCTTGGGAGCAAATGGAGAGACCCAGTACTTC. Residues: CASSLGANGETQYF.

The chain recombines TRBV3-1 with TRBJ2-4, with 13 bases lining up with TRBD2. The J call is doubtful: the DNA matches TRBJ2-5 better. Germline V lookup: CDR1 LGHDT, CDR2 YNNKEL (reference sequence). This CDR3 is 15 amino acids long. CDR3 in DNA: TGTGCCAGCAGCCTCTGGACTAGCGGGAGAGAGACCCAGTACTTC. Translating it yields CASSLWTSGRETQYF.

Here the CDR3 DNA reads TGTGCCAGCAGCCCAGGGGGGGGGGGTCACACTGAAGCTTTCTTT. Translation gives CASSPGGGGHTEAFF. The genes are TRBV6-1 and TRBJ1-1, with 7 nucleotides matching TRBD1. This CDR3 has 15 amino acids. J gave up 3 bases and V 6 bases, and 10 bases lay outside the gene matches. Germline assignment: CDR1 MNHNS and CDR2 SASEGT.

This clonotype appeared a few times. CDR3 residues: CASSLGLAGEAENTGELFF. The CDR3 DNA follows: TGTGCCAGCAGCTTGGGGCTAGCGGGAGAGGCCGAGAACACCGGGGAGCTGTTTTTT. The V gene is TRBV7-2, the J gene TRBJ2-2, with TRBD2 identical over 10 bases. Per the germline V gene, CDR1 is SGHTA and CDR2 is FQGNSA. There are 19 residues in the CDR3. The J segment lost 1 base and the V segment lost 3 bases, leaving 11 bases of the junction unmatched. Complete variable domain (other parts from reference TRBV7-2 and TRBJ2-2): GAGVSQSPSNKVTEKGKDVELRCDPISGHTALYWYRQSLGQGLEFLIYFQGNSAPDKSGLPSDRFSAERTGGSVSTLTIQRTQQEDSAVYLCASSLGLAGEAENTGELFFGEGSRLTVL.

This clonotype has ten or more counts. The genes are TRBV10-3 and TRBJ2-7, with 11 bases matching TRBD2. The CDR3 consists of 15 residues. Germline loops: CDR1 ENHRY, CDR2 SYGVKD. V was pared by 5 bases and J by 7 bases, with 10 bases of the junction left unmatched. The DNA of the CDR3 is TGTGCCATCAGTCGCGCACTAGCGGGAGAGGGGGAGCAGTACTTC. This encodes CAISRALAGEGEQYF.

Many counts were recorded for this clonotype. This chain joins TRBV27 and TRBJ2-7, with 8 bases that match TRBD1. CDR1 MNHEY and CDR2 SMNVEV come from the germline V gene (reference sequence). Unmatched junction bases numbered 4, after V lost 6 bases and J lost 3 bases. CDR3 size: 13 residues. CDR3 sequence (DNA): TGTGCCAGCAGCAATACAGGGGGCTACGAGCAGTACTTC. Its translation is CASSNTGGYEQYF.

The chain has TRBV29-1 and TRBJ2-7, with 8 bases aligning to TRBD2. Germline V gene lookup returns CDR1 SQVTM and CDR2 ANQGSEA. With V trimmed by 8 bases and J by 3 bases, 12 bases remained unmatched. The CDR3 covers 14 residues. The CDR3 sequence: CSPSGGGPGYEQYF. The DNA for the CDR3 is TGCAGCCCGTCGGGAGGGGGACCGGGCTACGAGCAGTACTTC.

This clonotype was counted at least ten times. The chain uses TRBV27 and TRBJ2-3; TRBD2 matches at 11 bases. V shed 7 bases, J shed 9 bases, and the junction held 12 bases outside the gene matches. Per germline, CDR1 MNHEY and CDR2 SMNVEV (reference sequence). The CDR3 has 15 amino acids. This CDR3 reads CASKRELAGDKTQYF. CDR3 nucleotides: TGTGCCAGCAAAAGAGAACTAGCGGGAGATAAGACGCAGTATTTT.

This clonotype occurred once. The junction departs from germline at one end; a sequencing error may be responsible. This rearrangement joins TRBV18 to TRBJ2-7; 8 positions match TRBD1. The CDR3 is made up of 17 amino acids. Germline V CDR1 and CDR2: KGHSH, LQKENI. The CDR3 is CASSPPRPGTGPYELYF. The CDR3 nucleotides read TGTGCCAGCTCACCTCCACGACCCGGGACAGGCCCCTACGAGCTGTACTTC.